Listed below are T cell receptor beta chains from one sample, sequenced in a study of cytomegalovirus exposure and HLA in healthy donors. Assay: immunoSEQ multiplex PCR; the TCRdb copy retains only in-frame clones and omits some. The table shows tens of thousands of clones, with more than 60% occurring only once. Sequenced material: PBMCs. These receptors originate from a middle-aged man in good health and CMV-seronegative. Both conserved end residues are part of each CDR3. The D gene is left open where the match is weak. Clone size, where shown, is once, few, many, or a class for clones that have expanded.

TRBV7-9	TRBJ1-1	TRBD1	.	15	TGTGCCAGCAGCCCCGGCCAGGGGGCTCGGGATGAAGCTTTCTTT	CASSPGQGARDEAFF
TRBV25-1	TRBJ2-5	.	.	16	TGTGCCAGCTCCTGGAATATGTTGGAGAGGCGGGAGACCCAGTACTTC	CASSWNMLERRETQYF
TRBV5-4	TRBJ1-1	.	.	16	TGTGCCAGCAGCTCCTCCGGACAGCTGGGAAACACTGAAGCTTTCTTT	CASSSSGQLGNTEAFF
TRBV10-1	TRBJ1-1	.	few	14	TGCGCCAGCAGCGCTACAGAGAAGAACACTGAAGCTTTCTTT	CASSATEKNTEAFF
TRBV15	TRBJ2-1	.	.	16	TGTGCCACCAGCAGAGAACGTCCGGGAACCTACAATGAGCAGTTCTTC	CATSRERPGTYNEQFF
TRBV10-2	TRBJ1-2	TRBD1	.	13	TGCGCCAGCAGTGCTACAGGGGAATATGGCTACACCTTC	CASSATGEYGYTF
TRBV9	TRBJ2-5	TRBD2	.	15	TGTGCCAGCAGCTCTCCGGTCGGGAGGGGAGAGACCCAGTACTTC	CASSSPVGRGETQYF
TRBV7-6	TRBJ2-1	TRBD1	once	16	TGTGCCAGCAGCTTTGGTCTGGACAGGGGTTACAATGAGCAGTTCTTC	CASSFGLDRGYNEQFF
TRBV5-1	TRBJ2-1	TRBD2	once	15	TGCGCCAGCAGCCCGGCTAGCGGGGGGCCCCTTGAGCAGTTCTTC	CASSPASGGPLEQFF
TRBV9	TRBJ2-7	TRBD2	.	20	TGTGCCAGCACCGTTAGGGACCGATGGGTGGGGCGGGAGCTTTTGGGGGAGCAGTACTTC	CASTVRDRWVGRELLGEQYF
TRBV6-5	TRBJ2-5	.	.	14	TGTGCCAGCAGTTACTCCCTCTTCCAAGAGACCCAGTACTTC	CASSYSLFQETQYF
TRBV5-1	TRBJ1-4	.	.	15	TGCGCCAGCAGGACAGACAGCACGACTAATGAAAAACTGTTTTTT	CASRTDSTTNEKLFF
TRBV27	TRBJ2-7	.	.	13	TGTGCCAGCAGTTCTCCCCCCTACTACGAGCAGTACTTC	CASSSPPYYEQYF
TRBV28	TRBJ1-3	.	.	15	TGTGCCAGCAGTGCTACGGGAAACTCTGGAAACACCATATATTTT	CASSATGNSGNTIYF
TRBV28	TRBJ1-1	.	.	11	TGTGCCAGCAGTTTAACAGGGGAAGCTTTCTTT	CASSLTGEAFF
TRBV19	TRBJ2-7	.	.	12	TGTGCCAGTAAAGGAGGAGGGAACGAGCAGTACTTC	CASKGGGNEQYF
TRBV15	TRBJ2-1	.	.	16	TGTGCCACCCGCGGTCGACTTGGCCACTCCTACAATGAGCAGTTCTTC	CATRGRLGHSYNEQFF
TRBV6-1	TRBJ2-1	TRBD2	.	14	TGTGCCGGGACTACTAGCGGGAGCTGGAATGAGCAGTTCTTC	CAGTTSGSWNEQFF
TRBV10-3	TRBJ2-1	TRBD1	.	14	TGTGCCATCAGTGCGGGACAGGGCTACAATGAGCAGTTCTTC	CAISAGQGYNEQFF
TRBV29-1	TRBJ1-2	TRBD1	.	16	TGCAGCGTTACCCCCATGGTTACAGGGGACCCCTATGGCTACACCTTC	CSVTPMVTGDPYGYTF
TRBV6-5	TRBJ1-2	TRBD1	.	14	TGTGCCAGCAGCTTGGGACAGTTCGACTATGGCTACACCTTC	CASSLGQFDYGYTF
TRBV5-1	TRBJ1-1	.	.	16	TGCGCCAGCAGGTCTCACAGGGAGTATAGGAACACTGAAGCTTTCTTT	CASRSHREYRNTEAFF
TRBV6-1	TRBJ2-7	.	few	14	TGTGCCAGCACCTCGGCGGGGACTGTTTACGAGCAGTACTTC	CASTSAGTVYEQYF
TRBV6-1	TRBJ1-1	.	.	13	TGTGCCAGCAGTGAAACAGAGAACACTGAAGCTTTCTTT	CASSETENTEAFF